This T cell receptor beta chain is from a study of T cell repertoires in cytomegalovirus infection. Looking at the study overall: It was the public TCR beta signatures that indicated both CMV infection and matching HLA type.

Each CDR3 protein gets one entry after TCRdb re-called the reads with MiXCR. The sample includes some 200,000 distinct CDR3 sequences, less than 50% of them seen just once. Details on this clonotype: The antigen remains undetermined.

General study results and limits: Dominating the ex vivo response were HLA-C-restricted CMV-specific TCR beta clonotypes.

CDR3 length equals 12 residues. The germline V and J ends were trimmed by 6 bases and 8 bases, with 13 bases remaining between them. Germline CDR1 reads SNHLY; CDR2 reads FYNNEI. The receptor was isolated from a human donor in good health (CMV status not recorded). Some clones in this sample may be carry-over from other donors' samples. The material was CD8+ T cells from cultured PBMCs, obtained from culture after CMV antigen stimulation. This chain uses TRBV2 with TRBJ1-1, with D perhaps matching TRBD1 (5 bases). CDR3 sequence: CASSQLQVEAFF. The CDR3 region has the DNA TGTGCCAGCAGCCAACTACAGGTAGAAGCTTTCTTT.